This paragraph reports one TCR beta chain. Its antigen is currently unknown. The sample is drawn from a study of T cell clones after liver transplantation. About the research overall: Pre-transplant mixed lymphocyte reactions yielded third-party-reactive TCRbeta sequences as comparators for graft-donor-reactive sequences. Without induction therapy, subjects received standard immunosuppression until 12-24 months post-transplant. Notes on the study in general: In 5 of 8 subjects, circulating graft-donor-reactive CD4 TCRbeta sequences fell significantly after transplant.

The method was immunoSEQ multiplex PCR; TCRdb's version includes in-frame clones alone and lacks a portion of them. In the table there are under 55,000 clones, 86% of which are singletons. This sample comprised CD8+ T cells from blood, obtained 12 months after liver transplant. This TCR was recovered from a human patient who received a liver transplant. Some of the T cells may derive from the graft donor.

CDR3 sequence reads: CASSTGLGVGEQFF. As DNA, the CDR3 is TGTGCCAGCAGCACGGGACTAGGGGTAGGCGAGCAGTTCTTC. J is TRBJ2-1 and V is TRBV5-8; 8 positions agree with TRBD2. The ends lost 4 bases at V and 10 bases at J; junction bases unmatched: 10. This CDR3 is 14 amino acids long. Germline loops: CDR1 SGHTS, CDR2 YDEGEE. Together with reference TRBV5-8 and TRBJ2-1, the CDR3 gives the full variable domain: EAGVTQSPTHLIKTRGQQATLRCSPISGHTSVYWYQQALGLGLQFLLWYDEGEERNRGNFPPRFSGRQFPNYSSELNVNALELEDSALYLCASSTGLGVGEQFFGPGTRLTVL.